The sequence of this TCR beta chain was determined in a study of T-cell reconstitution after alpha-beta-depleted transplantation in children. The CDR3 totals 17 residues. Germline trimming cut 4 bases from V and 0 bases from J; bases unmatched to any gene: 8. CDR1 and CDR2 from the germline V gene are SGDLS and YYNGEE. A few counts support this clonotype. Preparation of the TCRbeta library used unique molecular identifiers. TCRdb itself ran the PCR reads through MiXCR, one entry per CDR3 protein. Of over 550,000 distinct CDR3 sequences in the sample, 10% to 13% were seen once. The sample in question was PBMCs from the stem cell graft donor, obtained from the stem cell graft. V and J are TRBV9 and TRBJ2-3; 10 bases agree with TRBD1. The clonotype was recovered from a human donor who donated a stem cell graft to a child with acute myeloid leukemia. The CDR3 protein is CASSPGQGDSSTDTQYF. The CDR3 DNA reads as TGTGCCAGCAGCCCCGGACAGGGGGATTCTAGCACAGATACGCAGTATTTT.